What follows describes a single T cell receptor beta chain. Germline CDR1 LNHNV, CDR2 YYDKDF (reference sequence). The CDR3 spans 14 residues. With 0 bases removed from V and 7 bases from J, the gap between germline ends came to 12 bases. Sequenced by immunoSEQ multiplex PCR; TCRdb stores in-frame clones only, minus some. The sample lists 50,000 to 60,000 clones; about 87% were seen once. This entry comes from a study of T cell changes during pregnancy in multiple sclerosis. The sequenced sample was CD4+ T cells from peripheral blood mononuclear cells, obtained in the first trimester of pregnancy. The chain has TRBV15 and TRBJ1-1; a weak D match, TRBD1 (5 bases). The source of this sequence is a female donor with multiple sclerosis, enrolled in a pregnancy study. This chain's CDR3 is CATSRDRATGEAFF. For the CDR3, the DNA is TGTGCCACCAGCAGAGATAGGGCTACAGGTGAAGCTTTCTTT.